Listed here are 7 T cell receptor beta chains from one sample, sequenced in a study of regulatory T cells in long-lasting Graves disease (dated by TCRdb to the early 2020s). Receptors were amplified or captured by multiplex PCR. TCRdb shows the sequencer as Illumina HiSeq 4000. CDR3 regions were amplified by Arm-PCR with iRepertoire HTBI primers to construct TCR beta libraries. TCRdb handled the public reads itself, with Q25 trimming in fastp and clone calling in MiXCR, and kept productive beta chains. Every CDR3 protein is listed once, alongside the most common genes and DNA of its rows. The sample table holds around 500,000 distinct CDR3 sequences, of which about 13% were seen once. Together, the top ten hold under 10% of the sample. The time point label, read with the paper, signifies: newly diagnosed GD, antithyroid drugs for less than 3 months. For both TCR sequencing and RNA sequencing, RNA was extracted from PBMCs in TRIzol.

The same specimen was also included in a second study, on T cells in Graves' hyperthyroidism and ophthalmopathy.

The source material was peripheral blood mononuclear cells (PBMCs), sampled at new diagnosis, from a patient treated with antithyroid drugs. These receptor sequences come from a man aged 25 to 40 with Graves disease. Donor details come from another sample of the same person, matched by shared clones.

The J gene is TRBJ2-1, the V gene TRBV20-1; 10 positions agree with TRBD2. CDR3 length equals 16 residues. Per the germline V gene, CDR1 is DFQATT and CDR2 is SNEGSKA (reference sequence). Trimming cost V 1 base and J 5 bases; bases outside gene matches: 8. CDR3 DNA: TGCAGTGCTAGAGTACCGGGACTAGCGATAAACAATGAGCAGTTCTTC. Its protein product is CSARVPGLAINNEQFF.

The rearrangement links TRBV12-5 to TRBJ2-7; the D is unclear. V lost 1 base to trimming and J lost 6 bases, with 7 bases between them. The germline V gene has CDR1 LGHNT and CDR2 FRNRAP. The CDR3 is 12 amino acids. The CDR3 reads CASGLGRLEQYF. The DNA for the CDR3 is TGTGCTAGTGGTTTGGGCCGACTCGAGCAGTACTTC.

This clonotype has a count of ten or more. V is TRBV5-1 and J is TRBJ2-7; 7 positions agree with TRBD2. The J segment lost 2 bases and the V segment lost 5 bases, leaving 10 bases of the junction unmatched. CDR3 length: 15 amino acids. Germline-derived CDR1 and CDR2 are SGHRS and YFSETQ. DNA for the CDR3: TGCGCCAGCAGGGGGACGACTAGCAGGACCTACGAGCAGTACTTC. Amino acid sequence: CASRGTTSRTYEQYF.

This clonotype was counted many times. The V call is TRBV11-1, the J call TRBJ2-7; 9 bases agree with TRBD2. J was trimmed by 7 bases and V by 4 bases; bases with no gene match: 8. The germline CDR1 and CDR2 sequences are SGHAT and FQDESV (reference sequence). This CDR3 is 14 amino acids long. The CDR3 DNA sequence: TGTGCCAGCAGCTCGGGACTAGCAGACGGGGAGCAGTACTTC. Encoded protein: CASSSGLADGEQYF.

At least ten counts were recorded for this clonotype. The rearrangement joins TRBV11-2 to TRBJ2-7; D unclear. Trimming stripped 5 bases from V and 5 bases from J, with 13 bases between. This CDR3 spans 13 amino acids. Germline CDR1 is SGHAT and CDR2 is FQNNGV. The CDR3 DNA sequence: TGTGCCAGCAGCCCCGTGACCCCCGACGAGCAGTACTTC. Translated, it gives CASSPVTPDEQYF.

This chain's CDR3 is CASSRGQGSSGANVLTF. The CDR3 DNA reads as TGTGCCAGCAGCCGGGGGCAGGGGAGCTCTGGGGCCAACGTCCTGACTTTC. The J gene is TRBJ2-6, the V gene TRBV7-9; either TRBD1 or TRBD2 may supply D (6 bases each). This CDR3 is 17 amino acids long. With 5 bases removed from V and 0 bases from J, the gap between germline ends came to 14 bases. From germline, CDR1 is SEHNR and CDR2 FQNEAQ (reference sequence).

V usage is TRBV19 and J usage is TRBJ1-1; weak D call: TRBD1 (6 bases). The CDR3 contains 14 residues. Germline V lookup: CDR1 LNHDA, CDR2 SQIVND (reference sequence). V lost 5 bases and J lost 1, with 11 bases in between. CDR3 protein: CASSHQQGNTEAFF. The CDR3 DNA reads as TGTGCCAGTAGTCACCAACAGGGGAACACTGAAGCTTTCTTT.